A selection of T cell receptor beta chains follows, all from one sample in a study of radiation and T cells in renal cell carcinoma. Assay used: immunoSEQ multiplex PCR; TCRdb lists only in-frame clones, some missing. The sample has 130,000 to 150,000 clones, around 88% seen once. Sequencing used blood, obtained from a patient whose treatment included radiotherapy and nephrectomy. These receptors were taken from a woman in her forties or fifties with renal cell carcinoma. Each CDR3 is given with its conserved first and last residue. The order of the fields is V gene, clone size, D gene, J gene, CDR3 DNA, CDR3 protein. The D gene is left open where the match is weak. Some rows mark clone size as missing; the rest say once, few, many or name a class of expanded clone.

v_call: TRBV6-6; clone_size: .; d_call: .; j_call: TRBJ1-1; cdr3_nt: TGTGCCAGCAGTTATTCGGTGGGGAACACTGAAGCTTTCTTT; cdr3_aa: CASSYSVGNTEAFF
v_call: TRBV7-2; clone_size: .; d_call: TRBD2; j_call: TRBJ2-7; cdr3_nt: TGTGCCAGCAGCTGGGGACTAGCGGCCTACGAGCAGTACTTC; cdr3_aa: CASSWGLAAYEQYF
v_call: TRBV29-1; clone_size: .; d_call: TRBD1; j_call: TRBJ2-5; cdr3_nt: TGCAGCGTTGCGATCGGGACAGACAACCAAGAGACCCAGTACTTC; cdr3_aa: CSVAIGTDNQETQYF
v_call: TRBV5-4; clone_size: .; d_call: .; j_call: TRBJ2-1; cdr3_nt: TGTGCCAGCAGCTTGGGCCAGGGATCCTACAATGAGCAGTTCTTC; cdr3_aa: CASSLGQGSYNEQFF
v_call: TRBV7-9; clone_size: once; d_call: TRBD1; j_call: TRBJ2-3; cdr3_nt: TGTGCCAGCAGCAGTAACCGGGACAGGGGCACAGATACGCAGTATTTT; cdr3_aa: CASSSNRDRGTDTQYF
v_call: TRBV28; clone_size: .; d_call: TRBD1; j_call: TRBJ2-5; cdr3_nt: TGTGCCAGCAGGGCCCTTTTTGAACAGGGGGTTCCCCAGTACTTC; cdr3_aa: CASRALFEQGVPQYF
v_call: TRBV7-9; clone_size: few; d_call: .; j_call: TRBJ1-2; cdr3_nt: TGTGCCAGCAGCTTGATGGGCACCATGGGCTACACCTTC; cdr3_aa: CASSLMGTMGYTF
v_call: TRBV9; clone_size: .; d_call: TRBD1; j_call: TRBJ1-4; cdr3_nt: TGTGCCAGCAGCGAGGGGACAGGAGCAACTAATGAAAAACTGTTTTTT; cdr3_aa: CASSEGTGATNEKLFF
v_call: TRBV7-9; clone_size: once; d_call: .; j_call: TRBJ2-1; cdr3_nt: TGTGCCAGCAGCGCCCGACTACCCTCCTACAATGAGCAGTTCTTC; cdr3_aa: CASSARLPSYNEQFF
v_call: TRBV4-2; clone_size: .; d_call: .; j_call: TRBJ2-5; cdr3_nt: TGTGCCAGCAGCCAAGAGGGACGCTGGACCCAGTACTTC; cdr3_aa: CASSQEGRWTQYF
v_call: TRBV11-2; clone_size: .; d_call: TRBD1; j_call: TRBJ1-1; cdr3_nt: TGTGCCAGCAGCTTAACCGGGACAGCTGGGACTGAAGCTTTCTTT; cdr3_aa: CASSLTGTAGTEAFF
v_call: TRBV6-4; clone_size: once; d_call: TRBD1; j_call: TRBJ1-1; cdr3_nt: TGTGCCAGCAGTGTTACAGGGGTTCACACTGAAGCTTTCTTT; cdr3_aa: CASSVTGVHTEAFF
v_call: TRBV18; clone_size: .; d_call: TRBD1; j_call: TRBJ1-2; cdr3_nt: TGTGCCAGCTCACCAGCAGGGACAGGGGGAAACTATGGCTACACCTTC; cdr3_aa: CASSPAGTGGNYGYTF
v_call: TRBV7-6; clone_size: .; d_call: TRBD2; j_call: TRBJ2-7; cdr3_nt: TGTGCCAGCAGCGCCCGTCTCGCGGGGGGGACCTACGAGCAGTACTTC; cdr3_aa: CASSARLAGGTYEQYF
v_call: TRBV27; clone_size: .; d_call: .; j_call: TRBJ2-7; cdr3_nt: TGTGCCAGGTCCCAGGGCCCGAGGGAGCAGTACTTC; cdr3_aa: CARSQGPREQYF
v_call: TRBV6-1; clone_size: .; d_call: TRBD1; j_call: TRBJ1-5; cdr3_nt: TGTGCCAGCATTGAACAGGGGGCCGAGGGGAGCAATCAGCCCCAGCATTTT; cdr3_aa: CASIEQGAEGSNQPQHF
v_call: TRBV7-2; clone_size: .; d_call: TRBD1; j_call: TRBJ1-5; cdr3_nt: TGTGCCAGCAGCATACGGACAGGGGATCAGCCCCAGCATTTT; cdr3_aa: CASSIRTGDQPQHF
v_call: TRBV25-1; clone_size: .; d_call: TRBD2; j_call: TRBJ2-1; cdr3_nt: TGTGCCAGCAGTGGGGGACTAGCGGAAGCTAGGGAGCAGTTCTTC; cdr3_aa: CASSGGLAEAREQFF
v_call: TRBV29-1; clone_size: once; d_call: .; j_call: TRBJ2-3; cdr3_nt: TGCAGCGTTGTCACGGGGATCGTCACAGATACGCAGTATTTT; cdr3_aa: CSVVTGIVTDTQYF
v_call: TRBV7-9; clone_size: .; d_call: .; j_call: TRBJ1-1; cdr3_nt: TGTGCCAGCAGCCCGTGGGGCGGTGAAGCTTTCTTT; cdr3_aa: CASSPWGGEAFF
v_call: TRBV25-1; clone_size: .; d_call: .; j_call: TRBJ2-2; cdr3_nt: TGTGCCTCCCAGTTACCGGGTCCGGGTACCGGGGAGCTGTTTTTT; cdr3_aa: CASQLPGPGTGELFF
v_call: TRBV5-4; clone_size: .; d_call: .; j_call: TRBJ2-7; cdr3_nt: TGTGCCAGCAGCTTGGGACGGACATTCTACGAGCAGTACTTC; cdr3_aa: CASSLGRTFYEQYF
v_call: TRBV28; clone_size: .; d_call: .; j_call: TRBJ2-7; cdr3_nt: TGTGCCAGCAGTTTAGACGCCAGCTACGAGCAGTACTTC; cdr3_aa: CASSLDASYEQYF
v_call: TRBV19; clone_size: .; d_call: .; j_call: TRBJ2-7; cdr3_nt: TGTGCCAGTAGTACGGTCAGCTCCTACGAGCAGTACTTC; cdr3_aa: CASSTVSSYEQYF
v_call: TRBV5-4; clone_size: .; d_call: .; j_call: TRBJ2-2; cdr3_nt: TGTGCCAGCAGCGAGGACAGACATAGGAACACCGGGGAGCTGTTTTTT; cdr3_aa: CASSEDRHRNTGELFF
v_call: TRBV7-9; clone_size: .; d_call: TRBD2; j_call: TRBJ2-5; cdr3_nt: TGTGCCAGCAGCTTTGAAGCGGGGGGAGAGACCCAGTACTTC; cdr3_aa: CASSFEAGGETQYF
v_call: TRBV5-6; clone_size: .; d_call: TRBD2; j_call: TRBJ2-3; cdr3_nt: TGTGCCAGCAGCTCCGGTATAGCGGGAGGTGGAGATACGCAGTATTTT; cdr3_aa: CASSSGIAGGGDTQYF
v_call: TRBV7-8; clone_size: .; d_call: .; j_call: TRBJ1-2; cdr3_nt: TGTGCCAGCGCTCAAGCCCGGGGGTCCAACTATGGCTACACCTTC; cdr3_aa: CASAQARGSNYGYTF
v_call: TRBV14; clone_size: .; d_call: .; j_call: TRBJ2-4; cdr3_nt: TGTGCCAGCAGCCAAACATCGAGGTTTGGCATTCAGTACTTC; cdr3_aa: CASSQTSRFGIQYF
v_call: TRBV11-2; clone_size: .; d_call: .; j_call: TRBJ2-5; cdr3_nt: TGTGCCAGCAGCGGGTACAGCAGGGCGGAAGAGACCCAGTACTTC; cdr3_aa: CASSGYSRAEETQYF
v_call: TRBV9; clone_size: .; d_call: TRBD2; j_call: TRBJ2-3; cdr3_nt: TGTGCCAGCAGCTCCTTAGCGGGATTCACAGATACGCAGTATTTT; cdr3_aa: CASSSLAGFTDTQYF
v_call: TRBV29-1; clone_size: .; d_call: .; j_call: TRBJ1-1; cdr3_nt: TGCAGCGTTCTTGTTAGACCTTCGAACACTGAAGCTTTCTTT; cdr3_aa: CSVLVRPSNTEAFF
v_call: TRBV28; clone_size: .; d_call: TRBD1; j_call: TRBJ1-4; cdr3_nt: TGTGCCAGCCGCCCTTGGACAGGGGAAAAGGGAAAACTGTTTTTT; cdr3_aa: CASRPWTGEKGKLFF
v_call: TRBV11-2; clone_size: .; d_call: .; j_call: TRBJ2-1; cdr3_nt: TGTGCCAGCAGCTTAAATGGCCTGGGGCGGTTCTTC; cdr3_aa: CASSLNGLGRFF
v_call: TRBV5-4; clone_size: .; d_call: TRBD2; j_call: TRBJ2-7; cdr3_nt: TGTGCCAGCAGCTTAGGGGGACTAGCGGGAGACTACGAGCAGTACTTC; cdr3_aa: CASSLGGLAGDYEQYF
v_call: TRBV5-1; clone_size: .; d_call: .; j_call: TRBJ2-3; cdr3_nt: TGCGCCAGCAGCCCGGGACACCTTGGGGGAGATACGCAGTATTTT; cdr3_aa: CASSPGHLGGDTQYF
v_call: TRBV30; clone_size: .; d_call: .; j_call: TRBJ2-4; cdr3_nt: TGTGCCTGGAGTTTCGGGGTAGCTGACATTCAGTACTTC; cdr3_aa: CAWSFGVADIQYF
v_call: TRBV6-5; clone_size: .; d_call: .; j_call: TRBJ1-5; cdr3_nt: TGTGCCAGCAGTTACTCGAATTTTCAGCCCCAGCATTTT; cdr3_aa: CASSYSNFQPQHF
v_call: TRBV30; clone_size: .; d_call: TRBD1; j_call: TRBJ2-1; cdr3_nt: TGTGCCTGGACGCCGGGTCTGACAGGGGTCCCGTTCCGGTCCTACAATGAGCAGTTCTTC; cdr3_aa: CAWTPGLTGVPFRSYNEQFF
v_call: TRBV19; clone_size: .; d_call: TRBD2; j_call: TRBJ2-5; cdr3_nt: TGTGCCAGTAGACCGGGGGGGTACCAAGAGACCCAGTACTTC; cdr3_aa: CASRPGGYQETQYF
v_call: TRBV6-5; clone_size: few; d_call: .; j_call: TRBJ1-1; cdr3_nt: TGTGCCAGCAGTTACTCGCCGCGGAACACTGAAGCTTTCTTT; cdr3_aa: CASSYSPRNTEAFF
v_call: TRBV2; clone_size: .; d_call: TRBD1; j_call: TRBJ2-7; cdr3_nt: TGTGCCAGCGTATGGAAATGGGGACAGCTCGCCTACGAGCAGTACTTC; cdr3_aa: CASVWKWGQLAYEQYF
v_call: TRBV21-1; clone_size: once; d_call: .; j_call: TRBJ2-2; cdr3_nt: TGTGCCAGCAGCGCTTGGCGCCCCGGAGTTCCCGGGGAGCTGTTTTTT; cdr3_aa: CASSAWRPGVPGELFF
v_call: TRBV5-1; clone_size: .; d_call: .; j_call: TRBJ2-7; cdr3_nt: TGCGCCAGCAGCTTCCAAAGTCGGTCTGGGGACGAGCAGTACTTC; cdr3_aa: CASSFQSRSGDEQYF
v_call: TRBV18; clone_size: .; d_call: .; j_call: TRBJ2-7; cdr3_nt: TGTGCCAGCTCACCCACAATCCCTCCCCCCGAGCAGTACTTC; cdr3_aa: CASSPTIPPPEQYF
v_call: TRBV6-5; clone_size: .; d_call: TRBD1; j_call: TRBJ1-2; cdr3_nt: TGTGCCAGCAGGGGGACAGCCCACTATGGCTACACCTTC; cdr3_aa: CASRGTAHYGYTF
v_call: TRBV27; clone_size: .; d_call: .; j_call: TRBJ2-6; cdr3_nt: TGTGCCAGCAGTTTGGAAACGGGGACTGGGGCCAACGTCCTGACTTTC; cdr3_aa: CASSLETGTGANVLTF
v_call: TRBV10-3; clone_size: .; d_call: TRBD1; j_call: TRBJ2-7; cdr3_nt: TGTGCCATCAGCTCGGGACAGGGGGTCCCCAACGAGCAGTACTTC; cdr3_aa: CAISSGQGVPNEQYF
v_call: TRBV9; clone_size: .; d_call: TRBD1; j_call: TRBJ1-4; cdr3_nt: TGTGCCAGCAGCGGACCGGGACAGGGGACTTCAACTAATGAAAAACTGTTTTTT; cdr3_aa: CASSGPGQGTSTNEKLFF
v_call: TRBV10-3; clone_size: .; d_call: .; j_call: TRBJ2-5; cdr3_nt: TGTGCCATCAGCTTTAAACCCCAAGAGACCCAGTACTTC; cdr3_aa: CAISFKPQETQYF
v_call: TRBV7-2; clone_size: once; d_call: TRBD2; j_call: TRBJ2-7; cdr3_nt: TGTGCCAGCAGCTTAGCTAGCGGGGCCAACTACGAGCAGTACTTC; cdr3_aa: CASSLASGANYEQYF
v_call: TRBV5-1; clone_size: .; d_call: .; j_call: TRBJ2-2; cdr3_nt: TGCGCCAGCCGCCTGGGAGGTAACACCGGGGAGCTGTTTTTT; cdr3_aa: CASRLGGNTGELFF
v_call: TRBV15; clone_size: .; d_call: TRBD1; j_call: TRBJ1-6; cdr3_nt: TGTGCCACCAGCAGAGATATGGGGACAGTCAATTCACCCCTCCACTTT; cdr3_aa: CATSRDMGTVNSPLHF
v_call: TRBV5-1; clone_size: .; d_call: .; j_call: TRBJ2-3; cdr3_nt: TGCGCCAGCAGCTTAAGACTAGTCACAGATACGCAGTATTTT; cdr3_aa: CASSLRLVTDTQYF
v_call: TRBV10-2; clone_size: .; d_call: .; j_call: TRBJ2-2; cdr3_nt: TGCGCCAGCAGTGACCGGGACATATTCGATCGGCCGAACACCGGGGAGCTGTTTTTT; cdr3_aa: CASSDRDIFDRPNTGELFF
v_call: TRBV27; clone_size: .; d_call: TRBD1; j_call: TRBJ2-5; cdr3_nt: TGTGCCAGCAGTATCCGCGGACAGGAACGAGGCCAAGAGACCCAGTACTTC; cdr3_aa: CASSIRGQERGQETQYF
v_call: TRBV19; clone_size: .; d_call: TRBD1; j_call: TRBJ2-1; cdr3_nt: TGTGCCAGTAAGGGGACAGGGCAGAGTGAGCAGTTCTTC; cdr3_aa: CASKGTGQSEQFF